This T cell receptor beta chain was sequenced for a study of blood T cells in healthy people across ages. The use of a sample-barcoded 5' primer and a J-beta primer mix characterized a second PCR of about 7 to 12 cycles. A single record per CDR3 protein comes from TCRdb applying MiXCR to the 5' RACE reads. The sample carries 700,000 to 900,000 distinct CDR3 sequences, 50% to 65% recorded once. In the case of this clonotype: The antigen remains undetermined.

General study points: Higher naive T cell percentage went strongly together with higher TCR beta diversity. More naive CD4+ cells and higher diversity were found in long-lived than in aged donors.

Germline V gives CDR1 LGHNA, CDR2 YNFKEQ. V dropped 1 base and J dropped 2 bases, with 18 bases sitting between them. The CDR3 is 17 residues long. The chain couples TRBV4-2 to TRBJ2-7; the D gene is possibly TRBD1 (7 bases). The TCR originated in a man aged 80 or over in good health. The sample was blood. The CDR3 nucleotides read TGTGCCAGCAGCCAAGTGGGCGGGACAGACCCGACCTACGAGCAGTACTTC. This translates into CASSQVGGTDPTYEQYF.